This TCR beta chain appears in the sequencing data of a study of blood T cell repertoires in COVID-19. Turning to the study itself: There were acute and convalescent COVID-19 samples, and they came from the United States, Italy and Spain. T cells, B-cell-depleted T cells, or PBMCs supplied cDNA or gDNA.

With 4 bases clipped from V and 6 bases from J, the junction kept 15 bases outside the gene matches. Germline V gene sequence: CDR1 MRHNA, CDR2 SNTAGT. CDR3 size: 18 residues. How the authors handled the data: The assay estimated nucleated cells by amplifying reference gene primers. Sequencing was performed with immunoSEQ multiplex PCR; in TCRdb, only in-frame clones are kept and a portion is missing. From that table come the V and J calls and clone size; the DNA was used to work out D and trimming. The sample records some 25,000 clones, around 89% being singletons. The source is a man between 65 and 79 years old with acute or convalescent COVID-19. Input material: peripheral blood. The rearrangement uses TRBV6-4 and TRBJ2-7; TRBD2 matches 13 bases. The CDR3 bases are TGTGCCAGCAGTGGTGATGCACTAGCGGGAGGGTCCAGTTGCGAGCAGTACTTC. It yields the protein CASSGDALAGGSSCEQYF.